These T cell receptor beta chains were read from a single sample in a study of blood T cell repertoires in COVID-19. Profiling relied on immunoSEQ multiplex PCR, and the TCRdb table lists in-frame clones only, not all of them. Of under 300,000 clones in the sample, 88% were seen once. Sequencing was carried out using PBMCs or T cells enriched from blood (not recorded which). The receptors shown here come from a woman aged 25-40 years who had recovered from COVID-19. The CDR3 runs from the conserved cysteine through the conserved F or W. Part of the rows lack a size; the others show once, few, many or a class for expanded clones.

CDR3aa: CASYLLAAYEQYF; j_gene: TRBJ2-7; len: 13; v_gene: TRBV2; abundance: -
CDR3aa: CASSFSGGAYNEQFF; j_gene: TRBJ2-1; len: 15; v_gene: TRBV11-1; abundance: -
CDR3aa: CASPGEDLHNEQFF; j_gene: TRBJ2-1; len: 14; v_gene: TRBV27; abundance: -
CDR3aa: CASSLEGGGRNQPQHF; j_gene: TRBJ1-5; len: 16; v_gene: TRBV7-6; abundance: -
CDR3aa: CASSQWAYGYTF; j_gene: TRBJ1-2; len: 12; v_gene: TRBV3-1/TRBV3-2; abundance: -
CDR3aa: CASSVAGTGHNEQFF; j_gene: TRBJ2-1; len: 15; v_gene: TRBV9; abundance: -
CDR3aa: CASSPDGTRGGQYF; j_gene: TRBJ2-7; len: 14; v_gene: TRBV7-2; abundance: -
CDR3aa: CASSLDPVSDTQYF; j_gene: TRBJ2-3; len: 14; v_gene: TRBV11-3; abundance: -
CDR3aa: CASSRAGQVLTGELFF; j_gene: TRBJ2-2; len: 16; v_gene: TRBV18; abundance: -
CDR3aa: CASSIPSGGARPQHF; j_gene: TRBJ1-5; len: 15; v_gene: TRBV19; abundance: once
CDR3aa: CASSSGTLYTNYGYTF; j_gene: TRBJ1-2; len: 16; v_gene: TRBV28; abundance: -
CDR3aa: CASTGGQPYEQYF; j_gene: TRBJ2-7; len: 13; v_gene: TRBV2; abundance: -
CDR3aa: CAISTSPTTGNTIYF; j_gene: TRBJ1-3; len: 15; v_gene: TRBV10-3; abundance: once
CDR3aa: CASSMGTTEAFF; j_gene: TRBJ1-1; len: 12; v_gene: TRBV11-2; abundance: -
CDR3aa: CASSLFASGATDTQYF; j_gene: TRBJ2-3; len: 16; v_gene: TRBV7-3; abundance: -
CDR3aa: CASSLTGKVEQFF; j_gene: TRBJ2-1; len: 13; v_gene: TRBV7-6; abundance: -